This T cell receptor beta chain was profiled in a study of T cells in Graves' hyperthyroidism and ophthalmopathy (dated by TCRdb to about 2019). Background on the whole study: Peripheral blood samples were taken at initial diagnosis, before any treatment was given. To identify TCR V-J signatures that set the groups apart, the researchers used a discovery cohort of 90 to 100 patients, made up of under 50 with Graves' ophthalmopathy and some 55 with stable Graves' hyperthyroidism. Prospective prediction of ophthalmopathy was tested in an independent validation cohort of 18 to 20 hyperthyroidism patients and 15 to 17 patients who later progressed to ophthalmopathy. The 100 discovery patients were randomly divided into training and test sets at a 7:3 ratio. In several Graves' hyperthyroidism patients, the study also compared T-cell repertoires from thyroid tissue with T-cell repertoires from blood. After blood sampling, hyperthyroidism patients were treated with methimazole at a starting dose of 30 mg daily, and ophthalmopathy patients were treated with high-dose intravenous methylprednisolone. The paper reports TCR Vbeta CDR3 sequencing of approximately 140 peripheral blood samples: some 44 ophthalmopathy, some 80 hyperthyroidism and around 17 progressor patients. Overall study outcomes, separate from this receptor: Ophthalmopathy was separated from stable hyperthyroidism by a 13 V-J signature model, with around 90% sensitivity and 81% to 82% specificity obtained in cross-validation and 80%/75% obtained in testing. Most expanded thyroid clonotypes (frequency above 0.001) were also detected in blood, suggesting blood repertoires may reflect thyroid immune responses. In validation, the model predicted progression to ophthalmopathy with approximately 70% sensitivity and less than 75% specificity, a median of 6.5 months before onset. Sample size was not statistically predetermined, and blinding of investigators to group allocation was not performed.

V is reduced by 5 bases and J by 0 bases, leaving a spacing of 22 bases between them. The CDR3 holds 19 amino acids from the cysteine to the phenylalanine. This entry keeps only the CDR3 DNA: 57 bases, framed from base 1. The germline V gene provides CDR1 MGHRA and CDR2 YSYEKL. The TCR beta CDR3 regions were amplified from the RNA transcripts. A first-round RT-PCR of the TCR CDR3 used the HTBI primer set with the Qiagen OneStep RT-PCR kit. Libraries were constructed in a second round of multiplex PCR, after which size selection and purification were performed. Paired-end sequencing of the libraries was performed with 100 bp reads on an Illumina HiSeq2000. As for the authors' bioinformatics: SOAPnuke was used to process the raw data, removing reads that contained adapters or uncalled bases, had a mean Phred below 15, or lacked an exact match to the constant primer or identifier. High-quality paired reads were merged with COPE v1.2.5, and unique nucleotide sequences were defined as clonotypes. MiTCR v1.1 was used to align the clonotypes against IMGT TRBV, TRBD and TRBJ reference segments. The analysis included only V-J combinations with a frequency above 0.0001, which together covered 99.2% of the repertoires. The TCS score was defined as the ratio of F50 (clonal expansion) to E x V (chaos), calculated using BLOSUM62-based TCRdist between CDR3 peptides within each V-J. Welch's t-statistics and random forest reduced 514 V-J features to 10 to 15, which were used in a naive Bayes classifier (R e1071). TCRdb's own reprocessing of the public reads used fastp at Q25 and MiXCR and kept productive beta chains. Each CDR3 protein gets just one entry, which takes the most common genes and DNA from the rows behind it. None of the V and J calls come from the authors' own analysis; TCRdb made them. The table for this sample lists about 260,000 distinct CDR3 sequences; about 15% of them were counted only once. The ten largest clones capture 28% of the sample.

Ophthalmopathy patients had moderately to severely active disease, Clinical Activity Score of at least 3, NOSPECS grade of at least 4, and duration under 3 months. Patients with uncontrolled infections, other autoimmune diseases, pregnancy or lactation were excluded. Diagnoses were based on clinical symptoms, serum thyroxine and TRAb, thyroid ultrasound and orbital computed tomography. PBMCs were separated from roughly 9.3 ml of fresh peripheral blood using Ficoll-Paque density gradient centrifugation. Total RNA was extracted using Trizol reagent, and RNA quality was assessed on an Agilent 2100 Bioanalyzer. This clonotype has ten or more counts. Its antigen target is currently unknown. No base-level quality is on record; no much larger clone is a single base apart.

What was sequenced was blood. This clonotype was obtained from a woman aged 18-30 years with Graves' ophthalmopathy. The chain links TRBV4-1 with TRBJ2-2; the D gene may be TRBD1 or TRBD2, since each aligns over 7 bases. The sequence in DNA is TGCGCCAGCAGCTCCTATGGATCAAGCGGGACAGCGAACACCGGGGAGCTGTTTTTT. This is translated as CASSSYGSSGTANTGELFF.